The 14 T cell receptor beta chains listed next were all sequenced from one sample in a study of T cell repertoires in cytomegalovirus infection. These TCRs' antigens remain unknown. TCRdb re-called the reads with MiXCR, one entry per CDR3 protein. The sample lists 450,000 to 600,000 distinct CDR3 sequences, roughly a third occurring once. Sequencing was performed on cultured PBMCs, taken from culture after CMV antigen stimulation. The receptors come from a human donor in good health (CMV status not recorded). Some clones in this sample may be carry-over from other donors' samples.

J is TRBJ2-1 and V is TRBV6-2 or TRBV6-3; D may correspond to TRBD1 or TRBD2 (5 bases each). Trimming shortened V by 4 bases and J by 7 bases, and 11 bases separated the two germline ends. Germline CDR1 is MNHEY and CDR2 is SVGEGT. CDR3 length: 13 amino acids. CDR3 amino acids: CASSWDPANEQFF. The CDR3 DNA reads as TGTGCCAGCAGTTGGGACCCGGCAAATGAGCAGTTCTTC.

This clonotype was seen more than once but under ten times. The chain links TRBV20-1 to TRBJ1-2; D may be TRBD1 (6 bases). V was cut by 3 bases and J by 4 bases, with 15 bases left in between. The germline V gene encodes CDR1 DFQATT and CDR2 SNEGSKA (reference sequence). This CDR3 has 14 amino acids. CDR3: CSAREPGASYGYTF. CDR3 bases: TGCAGTGCTAGGGAGCCGGGGGCGAGCTATGGCTACACCTTC.

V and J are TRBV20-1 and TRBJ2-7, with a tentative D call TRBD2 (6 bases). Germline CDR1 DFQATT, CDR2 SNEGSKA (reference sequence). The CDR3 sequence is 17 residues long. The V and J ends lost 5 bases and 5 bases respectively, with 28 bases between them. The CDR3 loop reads CSAPYQEAGHSLNEQYF. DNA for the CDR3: TGCAGTGCTCCGTACCAGGAAGCGGGCCACAGTCTTAACGAGCAGTACTTC.

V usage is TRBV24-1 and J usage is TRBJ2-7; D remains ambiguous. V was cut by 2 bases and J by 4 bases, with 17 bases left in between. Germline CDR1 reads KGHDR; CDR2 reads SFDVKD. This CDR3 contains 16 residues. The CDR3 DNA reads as TGTGCCACCAGTGATTCCCCTCTCGGTCCTTTTTACGAGCAGTACGTC. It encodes CATSDSPLGPFYEQYV.

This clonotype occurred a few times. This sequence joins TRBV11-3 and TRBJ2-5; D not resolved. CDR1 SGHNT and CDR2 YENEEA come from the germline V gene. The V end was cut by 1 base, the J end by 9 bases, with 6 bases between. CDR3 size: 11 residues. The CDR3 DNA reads TGTGCCAGCAGCTTAGGCCCATCCCAGTACTTC. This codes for CASSLGPSQYF.

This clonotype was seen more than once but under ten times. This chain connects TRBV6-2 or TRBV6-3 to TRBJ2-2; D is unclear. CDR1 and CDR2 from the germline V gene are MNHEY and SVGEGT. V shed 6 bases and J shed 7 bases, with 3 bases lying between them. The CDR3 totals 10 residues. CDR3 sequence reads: CASRDGELFF. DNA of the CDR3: TGTGCCAGCAGGGACGGGGAGCTGTTTTTT.

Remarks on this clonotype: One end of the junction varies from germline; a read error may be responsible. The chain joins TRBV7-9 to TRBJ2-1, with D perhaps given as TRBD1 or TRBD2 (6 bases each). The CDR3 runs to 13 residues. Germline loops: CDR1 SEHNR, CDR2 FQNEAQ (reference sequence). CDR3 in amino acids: CASSPGGGATLIF. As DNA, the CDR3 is TGTGCCAGCAGCCCAGGAGGGGGTGCGACTCTAATCTTC.

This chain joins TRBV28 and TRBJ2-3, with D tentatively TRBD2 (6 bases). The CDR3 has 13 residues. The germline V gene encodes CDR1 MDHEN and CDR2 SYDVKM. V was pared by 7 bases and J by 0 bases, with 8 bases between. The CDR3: CASTGTSTDTQYF. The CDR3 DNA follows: TGTGCCAGCACCGGGACTAGCACAGATACGCAGTATTTT.

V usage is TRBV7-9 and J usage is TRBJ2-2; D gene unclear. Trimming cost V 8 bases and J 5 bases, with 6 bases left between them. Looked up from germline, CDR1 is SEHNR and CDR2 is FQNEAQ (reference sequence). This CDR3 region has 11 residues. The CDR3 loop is CASARTGELFF. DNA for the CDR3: TGTGCCAGCGCCCGTACCGGGGAGCTGTTTTTT.

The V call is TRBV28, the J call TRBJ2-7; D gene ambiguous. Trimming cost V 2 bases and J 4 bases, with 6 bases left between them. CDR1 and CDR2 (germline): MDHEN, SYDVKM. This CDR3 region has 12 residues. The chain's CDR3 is CASSLSFYEQYF. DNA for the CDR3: TGTGCCAGCAGTTTAAGCTTTTACGAGCAGTACTTC.

The CDR3, as DNA: TGTGCCAGCAGCTTAGAAGGACACTATACCTACGAGCAGTACTTC. This sequence encodes CASSLEGHYTYEQYF. This rearrangement joins TRBV7-2 to TRBJ2-7; a weak D match, TRBD1 (5 bases). The CDR3 has 15 residues. The V and J ends lost 1 base and 2 bases respectively, with 12 bases between them. Germline V gene sequence: CDR1 SGHTA, CDR2 FQGNSA.

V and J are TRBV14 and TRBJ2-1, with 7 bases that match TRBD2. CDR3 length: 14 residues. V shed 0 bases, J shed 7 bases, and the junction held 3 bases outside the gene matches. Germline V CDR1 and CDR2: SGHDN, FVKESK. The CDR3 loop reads CASSQEGGFNEQFF. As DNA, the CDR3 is TGTGCCAGCAGCCAAGAGGGGGGGTTTAATGAGCAGTTCTTC.

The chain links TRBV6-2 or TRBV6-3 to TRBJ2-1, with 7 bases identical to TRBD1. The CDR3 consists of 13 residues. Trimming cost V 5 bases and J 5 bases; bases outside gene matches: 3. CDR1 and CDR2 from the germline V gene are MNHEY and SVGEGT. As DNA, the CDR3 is TGTGCCAGCAGTACAACAGGGGACAATGAGCAGTTCTTC. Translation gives CASSTTGDNEQFF.

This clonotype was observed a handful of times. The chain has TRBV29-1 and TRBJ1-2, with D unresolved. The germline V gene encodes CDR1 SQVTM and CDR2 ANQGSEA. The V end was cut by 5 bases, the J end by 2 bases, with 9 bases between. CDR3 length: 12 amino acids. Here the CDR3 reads CSVWIDNYGYTF. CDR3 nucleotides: TGCAGCGTTTGGATTGACAACTATGGCTACACCTTC.